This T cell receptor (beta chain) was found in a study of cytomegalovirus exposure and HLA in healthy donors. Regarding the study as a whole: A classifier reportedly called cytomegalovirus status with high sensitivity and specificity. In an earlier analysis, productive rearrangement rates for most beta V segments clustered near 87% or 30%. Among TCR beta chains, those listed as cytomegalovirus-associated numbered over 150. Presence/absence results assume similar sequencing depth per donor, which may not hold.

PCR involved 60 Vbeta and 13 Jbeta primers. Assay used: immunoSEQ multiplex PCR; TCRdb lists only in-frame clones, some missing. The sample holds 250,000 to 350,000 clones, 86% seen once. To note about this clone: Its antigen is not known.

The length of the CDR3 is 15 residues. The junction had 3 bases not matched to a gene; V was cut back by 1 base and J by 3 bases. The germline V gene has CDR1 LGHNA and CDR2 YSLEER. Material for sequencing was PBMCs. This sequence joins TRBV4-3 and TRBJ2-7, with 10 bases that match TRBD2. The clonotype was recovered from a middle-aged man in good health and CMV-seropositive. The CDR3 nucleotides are TGCGCCAGCAGCCAAGGGCAGCGGGAGGGCTACGAGCAGTACTTC. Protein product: CASSQGQREGYEQYF.